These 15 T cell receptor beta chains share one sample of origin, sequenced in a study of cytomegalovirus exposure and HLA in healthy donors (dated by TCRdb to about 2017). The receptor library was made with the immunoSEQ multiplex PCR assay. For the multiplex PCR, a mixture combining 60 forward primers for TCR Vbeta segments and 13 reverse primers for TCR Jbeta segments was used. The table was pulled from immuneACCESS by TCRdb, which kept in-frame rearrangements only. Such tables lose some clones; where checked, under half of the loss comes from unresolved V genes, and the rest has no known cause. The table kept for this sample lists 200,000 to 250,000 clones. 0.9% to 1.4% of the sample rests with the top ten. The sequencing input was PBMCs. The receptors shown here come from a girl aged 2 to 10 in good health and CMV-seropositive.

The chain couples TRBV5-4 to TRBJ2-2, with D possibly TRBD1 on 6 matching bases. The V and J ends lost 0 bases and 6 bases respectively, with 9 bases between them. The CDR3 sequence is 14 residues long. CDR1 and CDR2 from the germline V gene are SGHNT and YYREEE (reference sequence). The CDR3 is CASSLDREAGELFF. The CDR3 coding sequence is TGTGCCAGCAGCTTGGACAGGGAAGCCGGGGAGCTGTTTTTT.

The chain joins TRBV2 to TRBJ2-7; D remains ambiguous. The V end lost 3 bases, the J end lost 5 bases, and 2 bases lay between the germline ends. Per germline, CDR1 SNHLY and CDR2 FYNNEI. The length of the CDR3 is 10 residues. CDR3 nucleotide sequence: TGTGCCAGCAGTGACAACGAGCAGTACTTC. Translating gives CASSDNEQYF.

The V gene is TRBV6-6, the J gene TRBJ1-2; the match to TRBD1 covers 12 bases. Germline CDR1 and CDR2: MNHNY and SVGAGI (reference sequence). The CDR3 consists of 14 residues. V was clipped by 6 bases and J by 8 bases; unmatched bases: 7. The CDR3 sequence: CASSPGQGAWGYTF. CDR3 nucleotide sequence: TGTGCCAGCAGCCCGGGACAGGGGGCCTGGGGCTACACCTTC.

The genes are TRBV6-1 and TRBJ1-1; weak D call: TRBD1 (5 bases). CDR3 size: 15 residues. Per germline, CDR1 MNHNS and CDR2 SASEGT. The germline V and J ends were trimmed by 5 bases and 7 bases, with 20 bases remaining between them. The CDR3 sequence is CASSTLGGGESEAFF. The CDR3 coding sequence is TGTGCCAGCAGTACCCTTGGGGGGGGTGAAAGTGAAGCTTTCTTT.

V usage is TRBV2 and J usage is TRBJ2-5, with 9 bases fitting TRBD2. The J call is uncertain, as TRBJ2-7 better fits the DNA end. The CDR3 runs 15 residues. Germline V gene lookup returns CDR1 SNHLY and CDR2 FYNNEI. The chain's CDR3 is CASREPGLARGEQYF. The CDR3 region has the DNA TGTGCCAGCAGGGAACCGGGACTAGCAAGGGGCGAGCAGTACTTC.

Written as DNA, the CDR3 is TGTGCCAGCAGCAAAACCGGGGAGTATACGCAGTATTTT. Its translation: CASSKTGEYTQYF. This rearrangement joins TRBV7-2 to TRBJ2-3; D might be TRBD2 (5 bases). CDR3 length: 13 residues. The V gene's germline CDR1 is SGHTA and CDR2 FQGNSA. V gave up 5 bases and J gave up 7 bases, with 13 bases separating them.

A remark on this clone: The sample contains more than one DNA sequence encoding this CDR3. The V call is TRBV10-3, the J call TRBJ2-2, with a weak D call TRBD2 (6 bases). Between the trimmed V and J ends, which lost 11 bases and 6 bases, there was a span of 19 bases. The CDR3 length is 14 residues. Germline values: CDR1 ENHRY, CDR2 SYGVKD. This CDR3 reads CASLGGKKAGELFF. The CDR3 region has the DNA TGTGCCTCCCTTGGGGGGAAGAAAGCCGGGGAGCTGTTTTTT.

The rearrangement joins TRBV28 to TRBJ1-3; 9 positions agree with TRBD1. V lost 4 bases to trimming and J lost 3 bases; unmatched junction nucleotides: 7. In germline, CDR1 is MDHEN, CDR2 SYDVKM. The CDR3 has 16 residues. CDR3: CASSSNRGLGGNTIYF. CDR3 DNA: TGTGCCAGCAGTTCGAACAGGGGGCTGGGTGGAAACACCATATATTTT.

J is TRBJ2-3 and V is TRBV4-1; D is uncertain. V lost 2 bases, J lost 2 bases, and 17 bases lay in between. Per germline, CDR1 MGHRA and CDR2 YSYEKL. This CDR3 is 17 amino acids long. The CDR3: CASSQFMASEVTDTQYF. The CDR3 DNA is TGCGCCAGCAGCCAATTTATGGCTAGTGAGGTCACAGATACGCAGTATTTT.

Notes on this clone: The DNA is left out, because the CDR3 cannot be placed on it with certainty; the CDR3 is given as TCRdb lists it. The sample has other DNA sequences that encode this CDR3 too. CDR3 amino acids: CASSFGTGSGIDTQYF. V and J are TRBV6-5 and TRBJ2-3; no DNA check was done on the table's D call, TRBD1. From its first to its last residue, the CDR3 has 16 amino acids. CDR1 is MNHEY, CDR2 SVGAGI, per germline.

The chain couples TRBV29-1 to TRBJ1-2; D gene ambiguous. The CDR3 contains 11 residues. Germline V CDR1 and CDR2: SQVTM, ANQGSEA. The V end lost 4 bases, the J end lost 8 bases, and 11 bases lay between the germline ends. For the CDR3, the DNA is TGCAGCGTTGGCGGATTCGGGGGCTACACCTTC. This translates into CSVGGFGGYTF.

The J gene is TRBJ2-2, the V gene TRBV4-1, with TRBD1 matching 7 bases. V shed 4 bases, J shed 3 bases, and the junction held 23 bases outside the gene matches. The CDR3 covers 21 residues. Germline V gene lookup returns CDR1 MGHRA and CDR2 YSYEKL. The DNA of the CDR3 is TGCGCCAGCAGCCCCCTCGTGACGGGACAGAAGTTCCCCTTACACACCGGGGAGCTGTTTTTT. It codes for CASSPLVTGQKFPLHTGELFF.

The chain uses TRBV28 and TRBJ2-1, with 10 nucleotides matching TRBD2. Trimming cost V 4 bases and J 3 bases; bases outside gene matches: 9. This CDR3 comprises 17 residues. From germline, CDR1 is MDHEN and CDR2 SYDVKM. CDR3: CASSSPGLAAFYNEQFF. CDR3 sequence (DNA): TGTGCCAGCAGTTCCCCCGGACTAGCGGCTTTCTACAATGAGCAGTTCTTC. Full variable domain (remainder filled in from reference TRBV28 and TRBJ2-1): DVKVTQSSRYLVKRTGEKVFLECVQDMDHENMFWYRQDPGLGLRLIYFSYDVKMKEKGDIPEGYSVSREKKERFSLILESASTNQTSMYLCASSSPGLAAFYNEQFFGPGTRLTVL.

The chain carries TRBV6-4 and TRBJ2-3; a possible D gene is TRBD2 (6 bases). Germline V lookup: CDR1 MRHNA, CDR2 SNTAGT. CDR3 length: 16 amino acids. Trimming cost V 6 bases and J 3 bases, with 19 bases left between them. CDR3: CASRCLAVEGTDTQYF. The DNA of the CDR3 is TGTGCCAGCAGGTGTTTAGCGGTGGAGGGTACAGATACGCAGTATTTT.

The CDR3 here is CASPSRETQYF. DNA for the CDR3: TGTGCCAGCCCTAGTCGGGAGACCCAGTACTTC. V usage is TRBV14 and J usage is TRBJ2-5; D call uncertain. Germline V gene data show CDR1 as SGHDN and CDR2 as FVKESK. The CDR3 spans 11 residues. Trimming cost V 8 bases and J 5 bases, with 9 bases left between them.